This entry is about one T cell receptor beta chain. The data originate from a study of T cell responses to AZD1222 COVID-19 vaccine. Clones were sequenced by immunoSEQ multiplex PCR, and TCRdb holds only the in-frame ones, with some missing. The sample contains 100,000 to 150,000 clones, around 85% of which appear only once. Doses given second, at about 4 or about 12 weeks, were pooled. The V end lost 2 bases, the J end lost 7 bases, and 21 bases lay between the germline ends. The CDR3 is 16 amino acids. Germline V gene data show CDR1 as SGHRS and CDR2 as YFSETQ. V gene TRBV5-1 combines with J gene TRBJ1-2, with a tentative D call TRBD1 (6 bases). The specimen was peripheral blood, collected 28 days after the second AZD1222 dose. This sequence originates from an adult who received the AZD1222 COVID-19 vaccine. DNA of the CDR3: TGCGCCAGCAGCTTCAGGGGTAACAGGGAAGGTAGTGGCTACACCTTC. This translates into CASSFRGNREGSGYTF.